A selection of T cell receptor beta chains follows, all from one sample in a study of molecular identifiers for immune sequencing clone quantification. In TCRdb, the PCR reads were re-called with MiXCR into one record per CDR3 protein. The sample contains fewer than 350,000 distinct CDR3 sequences, about 22% of which appear only once. Sequenced sample: naive CD8+ T cells from blood, with Jurkat cell RNA spiked in. The source is a human donor in good health. Some libraries in this study had Jurkat cell RNA spiked in. Both conserved end residues are part of each CDR3. D genes are given only for firm matches. The listing skips clone size in some rows; elsewhere it reads once, few, many or a size class.

J gene | D gene | V gene | clone size | CDR3 length | CDR3 protein | CDR3 DNA
TRBJ2-1 | TRBD2 | TRBV7-3 | . | 14 | CASSPLAGGGEQFF | TGTGCCAGCAGCCCACTAGCGGGAGGGGGTGAGCAGTTCTTC
TRBJ2-7 | . | TRBV11-2 | . | 13 | CASSLESPYEQYF | TGTGCCAGCAGCTTGGAAAGCCCCTACGAGCAGTACTTC
TRBJ1-5 | . | TRBV7-2 | . | 15 | CARSLSVISNQPQHF | TGTGCCCGCAGCTTATCGGTAATCAGCAATCAGCCCCAGCATTTT
TRBJ2-3 | TRBD2 | TRBV4-1 | . | 17 | CASSQDGRASGRDTQYF | TGCGCCAGCAGCCAAGACGGAAGGGCTAGCGGTAGAGATACGCAGTATTTT
TRBJ2-3 | TRBD2 | TRBV11-2 | . | 16 | CASSPRSGGSTDTQYF | TGTGCCAGCAGCCCCCGTAGCGGGGGAAGCACAGATACGCAGTATTTT
TRBJ1-2 | TRBD1 | TRBV27 | . | 17 | CAGSSRGADRLYYGYTF | TGTGCCGGCAGTTCCCGGGGGGCGGACAGGCTATACTATGGCTACACCTTC
TRBJ2-3 | . | TRBV30 | many | 13 | CAWSSRTADTQYF | TGTGCCTGGAGCTCCCGTACCGCAGATACGCAGTATTTT
TRBJ1-5 | TRBD1 | TRBV6-2/TRBV6-3 | few | 15 | CASRETGTGDQPQHF | TGTGCCAGCAGAGAAACCGGGACAGGAGATCAGCCCCAGCATTTT
TRBJ1-3 | . | TRBV7-9 | many | 16 | CASSFPRTVSGNTIYF | TGTGCCAGCAGCTTCCCGAGGACCGTCTCTGGAAACACCATATATTTT
TRBJ2-7 | TRBD2 | TRBV4-2 | few | 19 | CASSQDLSWREGHRYEQYF | TGTGCCAGCAGCCAAGATCTTTCTTGGCGGGAGGGCCACCGGTACGAGCAGTACTTC
TRBJ2-4 | . | TRBV14 | few | 15 | CASSQLRDHKNIQYF | TGTGCCAGCAGCCAGCTCCGGGACCACAAAAACATTCAGTACTTC
TRBJ1-6 | . | TRBV4-3 | . | 16 | CASSQDLLGPGAPLHF | TGCGCCAGCAGCCAAGATCTGCTGGGGCCTGGAGCACCCCTCCACTTT
TRBJ2-1 | . | TRBV30 | few | 16 | CAWRWRGRGSYNEQFF | TGTGCCTGGAGATGGAGGGGACGAGGCTCCTACAATGAGCAGTTCTTC
TRBJ1-6 | . | TRBV7-9 | few | 14 | CASSRDQGDSPLHF | TGTGCCAGCAGTCGGGACCAAGGGGATTCACCCCTCCACTTT
TRBJ1-5 | . | TRBV12-3/TRBV12-4 | few | 13 | CASSTEGDQPQHF | TGTGCCAGCAGTACCGAGGGTGATCAGCCCCAGCATTTT
TRBJ2-1 | TRBD1 | TRBV27 | . | 13 | CASSRDRYNEQFF | TGTGCCAGCAGTCGGGACAGGTACAATGAGCAGTTCTTC
TRBJ2-5 | . | TRBV6-4 | . | 13 | CASGERGKETQYF | TGTGCCAGCGGCGAAAGGGGAAAAGAGACCCAGTACTTC
TRBJ2-7 | . | TRBV18 | few | 15 | CASSPPGRIAYEQYF | TGTGCCAGCTCACCTCCGGGGCGCATTGCCTACGAGCAGTACTTC
TRBJ2-7 | . | TRBV29-1 | few | 16 | CSVGALEDTQTYEQYF | TGCAGCGTTGGGGCGCTCGAGGACACACAAACCTACGAGCAGTACTTC
TRBJ2-7 | TRBD2 | TRBV13 | few | 13 | CASSLVLAGAQYF | TGTGCCAGCAGCTTAGTGCTAGCGGGAGCCCAGTACTTC
TRBJ2-3 | TRBD1 | TRBV9 | many | 14 | CASKRGQGPDTQYF | TGTGCCAGCAAGAGGGGACAGGGCCCAGATACGCAGTATTTT
TRBJ2-1 | TRBD2 | TRBV5-1 | . | 21 | CASSSVPTRGLAGGRLNEQFF | TGCGCCAGCAGCTCGGTTCCAACCCGAGGACTAGCGGGAGGGCGTCTCAATGAGCAGTTCTTC
TRBJ2-3 | TRBD2 | TRBV29-1 | . | 14 | CSVALAGTTDTQYF | TGCAGCGTTGCACTAGCGGGGACCACAGATACGCAGTATTTT
TRBJ2-5 | . | TRBV28 | . | 15 | CASSSGGTPKETQYF | TGTGCCAGCAGTTCCGGCGGGACTCCAAAAGAGACCCAGTACTTC
TRBJ2-3 | TRBD2 | TRBV19 | few | 13 | CASVSGDTDTQYF | TGTGCCAGTGTAAGCGGGGACACAGATACGCAGTATTTT
TRBJ2-7 | TRBD2 | TRBV6-5 | few | 17 | CASSPTPSGGINYEQYF | TGTGCCAGCAGTCCTACCCCTAGCGGGGGGATAAACTACGAGCAGTACTTC